Below, 23 T cell receptor beta chains from the same sample are listed, as sequenced in a study of vaccination effects on CD4 cells after COVID-19. Antigens for these TCRs are unknown. Here immunoSEQ multiplex PCR was the method, and the copy in TCRdb shows in-frame clones only, minus some. The sample lists tens of thousands of clones, around three fifths occurring once. On day 10 of culture, CD4+ T cells were separated out. Sequences were derived from CD4+ T cells from PBMCs cultured without peptide, sampled before COVID-19 vaccination. The receptors were sampled from a human donor who received a COVID-19 vaccine.

This clone has just one count. V and J are TRBV6-5 and TRBJ2-7; TRBD1 aligns across 11 bases. Trimming took 6 bases from V and 2 from J; bases not matched to a gene: 6. Germline loops: CDR1 MNHEY, CDR2 SVGAGI. The CDR3 is 15 amino acids. CDR3 DNA sequence: TGTGCCAGCAGCAAGGACAGGGGGCCAGCCTACGAGCAGTACTTC. Protein sequence: CASSKDRGPAYEQYF.

The table lists this clone with a few counts. This rearrangement joins TRBV27 to TRBJ1-4, with D hard to call. The V and J ends lost 6 bases and 3 bases respectively, with 17 bases between them. This CDR3 comprises 16 residues. The germline CDR1 and CDR2 sequences are MNHEY and SMNVEV (reference sequence). CDR3 in DNA: TGTGCCAGCAGCTTTGCGGACGGGTTCTCTAATGAAAAACTGTTTTTT. The encoded protein is CASSFADGFSNEKLFF.

This clone was seen only a few times. The rearrangement links TRBV5-1 to TRBJ2-5; D remains unclear. Germline V lookup: CDR1 SGHRS, CDR2 YFSETQ. V was clipped by 0 bases and J by 7 bases, with 4 bases between them. The CDR3 consists of 11 residues. The CDR3 DNA follows: TGCGCCAGCAGCTTGGAGGTGACCCAGTACTTC. This encodes CASSLEVTQYF.

This clone has just a few counts. As DNA, the CDR3 is TGTGCCAGCAGTGAGGAGTATACAGATACGCAGTATTTT. Translating it yields CASSEEYTDTQYF. The genes are TRBV2 and TRBJ2-3; D unresolved. Germline-derived CDR1 and CDR2 are SNHLY and FYNNEI. Deletions cut 3 bases from V and 3 bases from J, with 7 bases between. This CDR3 has 13 residues.

This clone is large (0.1 to 1%) within its sample. The gene calls are TRBV6-1 and TRBJ2-7, with 9 bases lining up with TRBD2. Germline CDR1 is MNHNS and CDR2 is SASEGT. This CDR3 has 15 residues. V shed 2 bases, J shed 6 bases, and the junction held 8 bases outside the gene matches. In nucleotides, the CDR3 is TGTGCCAGCAGTGAAAGTAGTAGCGGGAGTAGCGAGCAGTACTTC. This gives the protein CASSESSSGSSEQYF.

This clone was found a few times. The chain recombines TRBV5-5 with TRBJ2-2, with 14 bases matching TRBD2. There are 20 residues in the CDR3. V shed 3 bases, J shed 1 base, and the junction held 11 bases outside the gene matches. The germline CDR1 and CDR2 sequences are SGHKS and YYEKEE (reference sequence). CDR3 nucleotide sequence: TGTGCCAGCAGCTCGGGGAGACTAGCGGGGGGGAAAAGGAACACCGGGGAGCTGTTTTTT. This codes for CASSSGRLAGGKRNTGELFF.

The V call is TRBV24-1, the J call TRBJ2-1; 8 nucleotides line up with TRBD2. V trimming: 4 bases; J trimming: 6 bases; junction bases outside the gene matches: 7. Germline V lookup: CDR1 KGHDR, CDR2 SFDVKD. The CDR3 contains 15 residues. CDR3: CATSDTGLVPNEQFF. CDR3 nucleotides: TGTGCCACCAGTGACACGGGACTAGTCCCCAATGAGCAGTTCTTC.

For the CDR3, the DNA is TGTGCCAGCAGCCCACATCGAGGGACAGGTCGGGGGTACTATGGCTACACCTTC. Residues: CASSPHRGTGRGYYGYTF. The V and J genes are TRBV11-2 and TRBJ1-2; 8 nucleotides line up with TRBD1. V trimming: 5 bases; J trimming: 3 bases; junction bases outside the gene matches: 17. CDR1 and CDR2 from the germline V gene are SGHAT and FQNNGV. The CDR3 runs 18 residues.

The chain joins TRBV5-1 to TRBJ2-1, with 11 positions matching TRBD2. The ends lost 4 bases at V and 10 bases at J; junction bases unmatched: 13. The CDR3 is 16 residues long. The germline gives CDR1 SGHRS, CDR2 YFSETQ. In DNA, the CDR3 is TGCGCCAGCAGCACCCGGCGTCTAGCGGGGGGCCAGGAGCAGTTCTTC. This sequence encodes CASSTRRLAGGQEQFF.

CDR3 protein: CASSVSGPYETQYF. As DNA, the CDR3 is TGTGCCAGCAGTGTTAGCGGCCCTTACGAGACCCAGTACTTC. The chain couples TRBV2 to TRBJ2-5; possibly TRBD2 for D (6 bases). Trimming cost V 4 bases and J 5 bases, with 14 bases left between them. This CDR3 spans 14 amino acids. Germline V gene sequence: CDR1 SNHLY, CDR2 FYNNEI.

This clone was seen only a few times. The genes are TRBV3-1 (or the pseudogene TRBV3-2) and TRBJ2-3; 13 nucleotides match TRBD2. V lost 3 bases to trimming and J lost 5 bases; unmatched junction nucleotides: 5. Germline V lookup: CDR1 LGHDT, CDR2 YNNKEL (reference sequence). The CDR3 contains 16 residues. The CDR3 nucleotides are TGTGCCAGCAGCCACTTAAGACTAGCGGGAGGAGATACGCAGTATTTT. Translating it yields CASSHLRLAGGDTQYF.

This chain links TRBV25-1 with TRBJ1-3, with D tentatively TRBD1 (5 bases). V lost 1 base, J lost 2 bases, and 12 bases lay in between. The CDR3 spans 16 residues. The V gene's germline CDR1 is MGHDK and CDR2 SYGVNS. The DNA for the CDR3 is TGTGCCAGCAGTGAATTTGACCCAGGGCCTGGAAACACCATATATTTT. Its translation: CASSEFDPGPGNTIYF.

The chain carries TRBV6-4 and TRBJ2-3; unclear D gene. CDR1 MRHNA and CDR2 SNTAGT come from the germline V gene. Trimming removed 2 bases at V and 2 bases at J, with 11 bases between. The CDR3 sequence is 15 residues long. CDR3 region: CASSDGKGPTDTQYF. DNA for the CDR3: TGTGCCAGCAGTGACGGGAAGGGCCCCACAGATACGCAGTATTTT.

The chain carries TRBV5-6 and TRBJ1-1, with D perhaps matching TRBD1 (6 bases). The V and J ends lost 0 bases and 5 bases respectively, with 11 bases between them. The germline V gene encodes CDR1 SGHDT and CDR2 YYEEEE. The CDR3 is 14 amino acids. CDR3 coding DNA: TGTGCCAGCAGCTTGGGCAGGGGTCGGACTGAAGCTTTCTTT. This codes for CASSLGRGRTEAFF.

The chain links TRBV14 to TRBJ1-1, with TRBD1 matching 8 bases. J was trimmed by 0 bases and V by 4 bases; bases with no gene match: 7. The CDR3 has 16 residues. CDR1 SGHDN and CDR2 FVKESK come from the germline V gene. CDR3 residues: CASSRVNRGMNTEAFF. CDR3 DNA sequence: TGTGCCAGCAGCCGCGTAAACAGGGGGATGAACACTGAAGCTTTCTTT.

The genes are TRBV19 and TRBJ1-5, with 7 bases matching TRBD1. The CDR3 covers 14 residues. The germline gives CDR1 LNHDA, CDR2 SQIVND (reference sequence). V dropped 5 bases and J dropped 7; count of bases not matched to a gene: 8. DNA for the CDR3: TGTGCCAGTAGTCTCCGACAGGGCGTCCAGCCCCAGCATTTT. This encodes CASSLRQGVQPQHF.

The rearrangement links TRBV6-5 to TRBJ1-2; D is perhaps TRBD1 (5 bases). V lost 0 bases and J 7 bases, leaving 6 bases between the germline ends. The CDR3 is 12 amino acids. CDR1 and CDR2 from the germline V gene are MNHEY and SVGAGI. The CDR3 sequence is CASSYSGRGYTF. The DNA of the CDR3 is TGTGCCAGCAGTTACTCGGGACGTGGCTACACCTTC.

The chain is built from TRBV29-1 and TRBJ1-2; no definite D call. Trimming left V 5 bases short and J 6 bases short, with 7 bases between. Germline V CDR1 and CDR2: SQVTM, ANQGSEA. The CDR3 is made up of 10 amino acids. For the CDR3, the DNA is TGCAGCGTTAAGGAGGATGGCTACACCTTC. Its protein is CSVKEDGYTF.

This clone has more than one count but fewer than ten. The chain uses TRBV4-1 and TRBJ1-1; no firm D call. The V gene's germline CDR1 is MGHRA and CDR2 YSYEKL. The CDR3 consists of 14 residues. V was cut by 4 bases and J by 4 bases, with 13 bases left in between. The CDR3 sequence: CASSRRGDGTEAFF. The CDR3, as DNA: TGCGCCAGCAGCCGGCGGGGTGATGGCACTGAAGCTTTCTTT.

The chain couples TRBV6-5 to TRBJ2-7, with D possibly called TRBD1 or TRBD2 (6 bases each). Trimming left V 6 bases short and J 4 bases short, with 16 bases between. CDR1 is MNHEY, CDR2 SVGAGI, per germline. This CDR3 has 14 amino acids. DNA for the CDR3: TGTGCCAGCAGACAGGTGGGGGGCGCGTACGAGCAGTACTTC. Amino acid sequence: CASRQVGGAYEQYF.

This CDR3 is CATSDFAGANEAFF. DNA of the CDR3: TGTGCCACCAGTGATTTTGCAGGGGCTAATGAAGCTTTCTTT. This chain uses TRBV24-1 with TRBJ1-1; possible D gene TRBD1, 6 bases. CDR1 is KGHDR and CDR2 is SFDVKD in the germline V gene. V lost 1 base, J lost 7 bases, and 12 bases lay in between. The CDR3 contains 14 residues.

V is TRBV6-6 and J is TRBJ1-5; TRBD1 might be the D (5 bases). The ends were cut back, 7 bases at V and 6 bases at J, with 16 bases in the middle. The CDR3 has 14 residues. CDR1 is MNHNY, CDR2 SVGAGI, per germline (reference sequence). This CDR3 is CASTPGGESQPQHF. CDR3 coding DNA: TGTGCCAGCACACCGGGGGGGGAGAGTCAGCCCCAGCATTTT.

This chain connects TRBV7-2 to TRBJ2-7, with D unresolved. Germline V CDR1 and CDR2: SGHTA, FQGNSA. The ends were cut back, 0 bases at V and 0 bases at J, with 9 bases in the middle. This CDR3 is 15 amino acids long. CDR3 nucleotides: TGTGCCAGCAGCTTAGCGGTCGGTAGCTCCTACGAGCAGTACTTC. Translated: CASSLAVGSSYEQYF.